The present entry profiles one T cell receptor beta chain with its context. The antigen remains undetermined. RNA transcripts were the template, and TCR beta CDR3 regions were amplified from them. The workflow started with a first-round RT-PCR run with HTBI primers and then moved on to a second-round multiplex PCR. TCRdb recomputed calls from the multiplex PCR reads with MiXCR, one row per CDR3 protein. The data contain approximately 640,000 distinct CDR3 sequences, over 40% of them singletons. This entry is derived from a study of Graves' ophthalmopathy and Graves' hyperthyroidism. Findings and limits, study-wide: Using 13 signatures, a model distinguished ophthalmopathy from stable hyperthyroidism, reaching about 87% sensitivity and over 65% specificity. Blood was where most expanded thyroid clonotypes above 0.001 frequency also turned up.

Under 3 months in duration, the ophthalmopathy in affected donors had moderate-to-severe activity, CAS ≥3 and NOSPECS ≥4. Germline CDR1 is MNHEY and CDR2 is SMNVEV (reference sequence). This CDR3 has 15 amino acids. Trimming removed 4 bases from V and 1 base from J, with 13 bases in between. V is TRBV27 and J is TRBJ1-2; D might be TRBD1 (6 bases). The receptor's source is an adult man with Graves' ophthalmopathy. Sequencing was carried out using peripheral blood. The CDR3 coding sequence is TGTGCCAGCAGTTGGGATCGGGGGCGTAACTATGGCTACACCTTC. Translating it yields CASSWDRGRNYGYTF.